Below are 32 T cell receptor beta chains sequenced from a single sample in a study of blood T cell repertoires in COVID-19. Generated by immunoSEQ multiplex PCR, the TCRdb table keeps only in-frame clones and is missing some. The sample includes over 90,000 clones, 90% of them seen just once. Input material: peripheral blood. Source of these receptors: a man aged 50 to 60 with acute or convalescent COVID-19.

The CDR3, as DNA: TGTGCCAGCAGCCGGACTAGCGGATCCTACAATGAGCAGTTCTTC. Its translation: CASSRTSGSYNEQFF. The rearrangement links TRBV7-6 to TRBJ2-1, with 10 bases aligning to TRBD2. This CDR3 is built from 15 residues. Trimming removed 5 bases from V and 1 base from J; junction bases left unmatched: 2. CDR1 and CDR2 from the germline V gene are SGHVS and FNYEAQ.

The V and J genes are TRBV6-6 and TRBJ1-2; 7 positions agree with TRBD1. CDR3 length: 17 amino acids. The V and J ends lost 5 bases and 6 bases, in that order; junction bases with no gene match: 18. The germline V gene has CDR1 MNHNY and CDR2 SVGAGI (reference sequence). The CDR3 DNA is TGTGCCAGCAGTCCGCTGACAGGGCCACTCCCGTATCATGGCTACACCTTC. Its translation is CASSPLTGPLPYHGYTF.

This clone was counted between two and nine times. V usage is TRBV2 and J usage is TRBJ1-3; 7 nucleotides line up with TRBD1. The CDR3 sequence is 16 residues long. Trimming at V came to 4 bases and at J to 4 bases, leaving 10 bases not matched to a gene. From germline, CDR1 is SNHLY and CDR2 FYNNEI. The CDR3 sequence is CASSGTGEASGNTIYF. In DNA form, the CDR3 reads TGTGCCAGCAGTGGCACAGGGGAAGCTTCGGGAAACACCATATATTTT.

The DNA for the CDR3 is TGTGCCAGCTCACACCCGGGACAGGGGGATTATGGCTACACCTTC. Protein: CASSHPGQGDYGYTF. The V gene is TRBV18, the J gene TRBJ1-2, with 11 bases matching TRBD1. CDR1 and CDR2 from the germline V gene are KGHSH and LQKENI. V dropped 4 bases and J dropped 5; count of bases not matched to a gene: 6. The CDR3 spans 15 residues.

The rearrangement links TRBV19 to TRBJ2-7; D unclear. Deletions cut 5 bases from V and 1 base from J, with 15 bases between. CDR1 LNHDA and CDR2 SQIVND come from the germline V gene (reference sequence). This CDR3 spans 15 amino acids. The CDR3: CASSSPASGSYEQYF. The CDR3 nucleotides read TGTGCCAGTAGTTCTCCAGCGTCTGGGTCCTACGAGCAGTACTTC.

The V call is TRBV6-1, the J call TRBJ1-1; 8 bases agree with TRBD1. V lost 4 bases to trimming and J lost 6 bases; unmatched junction nucleotides: 13. Germline values: CDR1 MNHNS, CDR2 SASEGT. The CDR3 runs to 16 residues. In DNA form, the CDR3 reads TGTGCCAGCAGTGTATCGGGGAGGCAGGGGGCTCCTGAAGCTTTCTTT. It is translated as CASSVSGRQGAPEAFF.

The chain recombines TRBV19 with TRBJ1-5; a possible D gene is TRBD1 (5 bases). V was cut by 1 base and J by 3 bases, with 13 bases left in between. The CDR3 sequence is 16 residues long. Germline V gene data show CDR1 as LNHDA and CDR2 as SQIVND (reference sequence). The CDR3 region has the DNA TGTGCCAGTAGTATAGGTCCAGGGAGGGACAATCAGCCCCAGCATTTT. It translates to CASSIGPGRDNQPQHF.

The chain joins TRBV5-1 to TRBJ2-1; D is uncertain. V was pared by 8 bases and J by 4 bases, with 13 bases between. The germline CDR1 and CDR2 sequences are SGHRS and YFSETQ. The CDR3 is made up of 13 amino acids. CDR3 sequence (DNA): TGCGCCAGTCGGCTAGACCAGTACAATGAGCAGTTCTTC. This gives the protein CASRLDQYNEQFF.

The chain uses TRBV30 and TRBJ2-1; 8 bases fit TRBD2. V was pared by 5 bases and J by 1 base, with 10 bases of the junction left unmatched. Germline CDR1 and CDR2: GTSNPN and SVGIG (reference sequence). The CDR3 totals 16 residues. In DNA, the CDR3 is TGTGCCTGGCGCCGGGGGGGGGAGGGATCCTACAATGAGCAGTTCTTC. Protein product: CAWRRGGEGSYNEQFF. The full variable domain, with the rest looked up from reference TRBV30 and TRBJ2-1, is SQTIHQWPATLVQPVGSPLSLECTVEGTSNPNLYWYRQAAGRGLQLLFYSVGIGQISSEVPQNLSASRPQDRQFILSSKKLLLSDSGFYLCAWRRGGEGSYNEQFFGPGTRLTVL.

This clone was detected a few times. The chain uses TRBV19 and TRBJ2-7; no definite D call. Germline CDR1 and CDR2: LNHDA and SQIVND (reference sequence). The V end lost 5 bases, the J end lost 0 bases, and 11 bases lay between the germline ends. The CDR3 totals 14 residues. The CDR3 coding sequence is TGTGCCAGTAGTTTCGCGCTCGGCTCCTACGAGCAGTACTTC. Protein: CASSFALGSYEQYF.

The chain is built from TRBV19 and TRBJ2-1, with 9 bases aligning to TRBD2. The CDR3 runs to 17 residues. Germline CDR1 and CDR2: LNHDA and SQIVND (reference sequence). Unmatched junction bases numbered 4, after V lost 1 base and J lost 0 bases. In DNA, the CDR3 is TGTGCCAGTAGTATAGTGGGCGGGAGGGGCTCCTACAATGAGCAGTTCTTC. Its protein is CASSIVGGRGSYNEQFF.

The CDR3 loop reads CSASALAGREDTQYF. DNA for the CDR3: TGCAGTGCTAGTGCCCTAGCGGGAAGGGAGGATACGCAGTATTTT. V usage is TRBV20-1 and J usage is TRBJ2-3; TRBD2 matches 9 bases. V was clipped by 3 bases and J by 6 bases; unmatched bases: 10. Looked up from germline, CDR1 is DFQATT and CDR2 is SNEGSKA (reference sequence). The CDR3 is made up of 15 amino acids.

This rearrangement joins TRBV10-2 to TRBJ2-4; D might be TRBD2 (7 bases). The CDR3 loop spans 14 amino acids. The germline V gene encodes CDR1 WSHSY and CDR2 SAAADI. Trimming took off 4 bases at V and 7 bases at J, with 14 bases between the two ends. This CDR3 is CASSAAGAGNIQYF. CDR3 nucleotides: TGCGCCAGCAGTGCCGCGGGGGCTGGGAACATTCAGTACTTC.

The sample holds a few counts of this clone. V gene TRBV2 combines with J gene TRBJ2-1, with D possibly TRBD2 on 6 matching bases. Germline CDR1 SNHLY, CDR2 FYNNEI. The CDR3 consists of 17 residues. Trimming removed 7 bases from V and 0 bases from J, with 19 bases in between. The CDR3 region is CASIFQSGERSYNEQFF. The CDR3, as DNA: TGTGCCAGCATTTTTCAATCGGGAGAGCGCTCCTACAATGAGCAGTTCTTC. Complete variable domain (other parts from reference TRBV2 and TRBJ2-1): EPEVTQTPSHQVTQMGQEVILRCVPISNHLYFYWYRQILGQKVEFLVSFYNNEISEKSEIFDDQFSVERPDGSNFTLKIRSTKLEDSAMYFCASIFQSGERSYNEQFFGPGTRLTVL.

This chain joins TRBV29-1 and TRBJ2-7; 12 bases match TRBD1. V lost 1 base and J lost 6; bases outside the gene matches: 4. Germline values: CDR1 SQVTM, CDR2 ANQGSEA. There are 14 residues in the CDR3. The CDR3 sequence: CSVEGPGQGAEQYF. The CDR3 nucleotides read TGCAGCGTTGAAGGCCCGGGACAGGGGGCCGAGCAGTACTTC.

The CDR3 DNA reads TGTGCCACCAGTGATTTCCGGGACTCAAGCGCGAACACCGGGGAGCTGTTTTTT. It is translated as CATSDFRDSSANTGELFF. This rearrangement joins TRBV24-1 to TRBJ2-2; D may be TRBD2 (6 bases). Trimming left V 1 base short and J 0 bases short, with 14 bases between. The length of the CDR3 is 18 residues. Germline V gives CDR1 KGHDR, CDR2 SFDVKD.

The genes are TRBV6-2 or TRBV6-3 and TRBJ2-7, with D hard to call. V was trimmed by 2 bases and J by 1 base, leaving 3 bases between them. There are 12 residues in the CDR3. In germline, CDR1 is MNHEY, CDR2 SVGEGT. CDR3 sequence reads: CASSYPSYEQYF. CDR3 bases: TGTGCCAGCAGTTACCCTTCCTACGAGCAGTACTTC.

The chain has TRBV6-5 and TRBJ1-2, with D uncertain. This CDR3 has 14 amino acids. V lost 2 bases to trimming and J lost 2 bases, with 9 bases between them. Germline values: CDR1 MNHEY, CDR2 SVGAGI. CDR3 sequence (DNA): TGTGCCAGCAGTTACCTAGGAACCAACTATGGCTACACCTTC. Residues: CASSYLGTNYGYTF.

The chain is built from TRBV30 and TRBJ2-7, with 7 bases that match TRBD1. CDR3 length equals 15 residues. V gave up 0 bases and J gave up 5 bases; unmatched junction bases: 10. CDR1 is GTSNPN, CDR2 SVGIG, per germline (reference sequence). This chain's CDR3 is CAWSVSLGQTNEQYF. CDR3 sequence (DNA): TGTGCCTGGAGTGTAAGCCTGGGACAGACCAACGAGCAGTACTTC.

This rearrangement joins TRBV27 to TRBJ1-1, with 7 bases aligning to TRBD1. The V gene end was trimmed by 3 bases and the J gene end by 8 bases; junction bases not matched to a gene: 6. The germline V gene encodes CDR1 MNHEY and CDR2 SMNVEV (reference sequence). The CDR3 is 13 residues long. CDR3 residues: CASSFSRDSEAFF. For the CDR3, the DNA is TGTGCCAGCAGTTTCTCCCGGGACAGCGAAGCTTTCTTT.

This chain uses TRBV12-3 or TRBV12-4 with TRBJ2-1; D uncertain. V was clipped by 6 bases and J by 9 bases, with 9 bases between them. The length of the CDR3 is 11 residues. Written as DNA, the CDR3 is TGTGCCAGCAGGAGAGCCTCTGAGCAGTTCTTC. Translating it yields CASRRASEQFF.

The V gene is TRBV5-8, the J gene TRBJ1-5; TRBD1 agrees at 9 bases. Germline values: CDR1 SGHTS, CDR2 YDEGEE. The CDR3 has 17 residues. The trim removed 1 base at V and 2 bases at J, leaving 7 bases unmatched. The CDR3 loop reads CASSLPFRDRGNQPQHF. In DNA, the CDR3 is TGTGCCAGCAGCTTGCCTTTCCGGGACAGGGGCAATCAGCCCCAGCATTTT.

The rearrangement joins TRBV7-2 to TRBJ2-7; tentative D call: TRBD2 (6 bases). V was shortened by 1 base and J by 0 bases, with 10 bases between the two germline ends. The CDR3 has 15 amino acids. CDR1 is SGHTA, CDR2 FQGNSA, per germline. In DNA form, the CDR3 reads TGTGCCAGCAGCTTAGGCGGGATGACCTCCTACGAGCAGTACTTC. Translation gives CASSLGGMTSYEQYF. Combining the CDR3 with reference TRBV7-2 and TRBJ2-7 gives the whole variable domain GAGVSQSPSNKVTEKGKDVELRCDPISGHTALYWYRQSLGQGLEFLIYFQGNSAPDKSGLPSDRFSAERTGGSVSTLTIQRTQQEDSAVYLCASSLGGMTSYEQYFGPGTRLTVT.

V gene TRBV7-9 combines with J gene TRBJ2-7; the match to TRBD1 covers 8 bases. The junction had 9 bases not matched to a gene; V was cut back by 4 bases and J by 4 bases. The CDR3 is 15 residues long. The germline V gene has CDR1 SEHNR and CDR2 FQNEAQ (reference sequence). The CDR3 sequence is CASSSAGTGEYEQYF. The CDR3 DNA follows: TGTGCCAGCAGCTCAGCCGGGACAGGAGAATACGAGCAGTACTTC. The full variable domain, its missing parts supplied by reference TRBV7-9 and TRBJ2-7, is DTGVSQNPRHKITKRGQNVTFRCDPISEHNRLYWYRQTLGQGPEFLTYFQNEAQLEKSRLLSDRFSAERPKGSFSTLEIQRTEQGDSAMYLCASSSAGTGEYEQYFGPGTRLTVT.

The chain combines TRBV5-1 with TRBJ2-3, with D possibly TRBD1 on 5 matching bases. Germline CDR1 and CDR2: SGHRS and YFSETQ. The CDR3 sequence is 15 residues long. V dropped 0 bases and J dropped 2 bases, with 10 bases sitting between them. The CDR3 DNA follows: TGCGCCAGCAGCTTGGAAGGGGATTCCACAGATACGCAGTATTTT. This encodes CASSLEGDSTDTQYF.

DNA of the CDR3: TGTGCCAGCAGCTTAGGGGAGGGCCGGCAAGAGACCCAGTACTTC. It yields the protein CASSLGEGRQETQYF. The V gene is TRBV11-2, the J gene TRBJ2-5; 7 nucleotides agree with TRBD2. The CDR3 contains 15 residues. The trim removed 1 base at V and 2 bases at J, leaving 4 bases unmatched. The germline V gene has CDR1 SGHAT and CDR2 FQNNGV.

This chain joins TRBV6-5 and TRBJ1-6; D unresolved. V lost 3 bases and J lost 2, with 8 bases in between. The length of the CDR3 is 15 residues. CDR1 and CDR2 (germline): MNHEY, SVGAGI. The CDR3 DNA reads TGTGCCAGCAGTTATGCCGGTACCTATAATTCACCCCTCCACTTT. Translation: CASSYAGTYNSPLHF.

The chain has TRBV7-2 and TRBJ1-2; the D gene is possibly TRBD1 (5 bases). The CDR3 has 12 residues. Germline V lookup: CDR1 SGHTA, CDR2 FQGNSA. Trimming removed 1 base at V and 14 bases at J, with 14 bases between. CDR3 region: CASSLGGMEGTF. CDR3 DNA: TGTGCCAGCAGCTTAGGGGGAATGGAGGGGACCTTC.

The V gene is TRBV15, the J gene TRBJ2-7, with D maybe TRBD1 (6 bases). Trimming left V 3 bases short and J 2 bases short, with 17 bases between. From germline, CDR1 is LNHNV and CDR2 YYDKDF (reference sequence). The CDR3 consists of 16 residues. The CDR3 here is CATSSLRDTDPYEQYF. The CDR3 nucleotides read TGTGCCACCAGCAGTCTCCGGGACACCGACCCCTACGAGCAGTACTTC.

The CDR3: CASSLSDLWARVHTGELFF. The CDR3 DNA is TGTGCCAGCAGCTTATCCGATCTTTGGGCGAGGGTCCACACCGGGGAGCTGTTTTTT. This chain joins TRBV7-2 and TRBJ2-2, with TRBD2 as a possible D gene (5 bases). The V gene's germline CDR1 is SGHTA and CDR2 FQGNSA. The V end was cut by 2 bases, the J end by 3 bases, with 22 bases between. This CDR3 comprises 19 residues.

The chain combines TRBV5-6 with TRBJ1-1; 7 bases match TRBD1. Trimming removed 0 bases from V and 5 bases from J; junction bases left unmatched: 10. Germline CDR1 reads SGHDT; CDR2 reads YYEEEE. CDR3 length: 16 amino acids. This chain's CDR3 is CASSLGQGFEGTEAFF. The DNA for the CDR3 is TGTGCCAGCAGCTTGGGACAGGGATTCGAGGGGACTGAAGCTTTCTTT.

Only a few counts were recorded for this clone. The J gene is TRBJ1-4, the V gene TRBV5-8; D is ambiguous. V was clipped by 2 bases and J by 3 bases, with 17 bases between them. There are 17 residues in the CDR3. Germline CDR1 and CDR2: SGHTS and YDEGEE. CDR3 protein: CASSFVTPGLANEKLFF. The CDR3 DNA sequence: TGTGCCAGCAGCTTTGTCACTCCAGGTCTTGCTAATGAAAAACTGTTTTTT.